The clone carrying this TCR beta chain appeared a few times. Its antigen is unidentified. Sequencing targeted expressed TCRB transcripts, as all isolated RNA had been reverse transcribed. Sequencing used immunoSEQ multiplex PCR; TCRdb keeps in-frame clones, though not all of them. Here the sample spans 200,000 to 250,000 clones, over 8.5% being singletons. The germline V gene encodes CDR1 SQVTM and CDR2 ANQGSEA. This CDR3 comprises 13 residues. V shed 6 bases and J shed 1 base, with 10 bases lying between them. The sample originates from a study of beta chain features in type 1 diabetes. General study results and limits: The study notes PCR might favor shorter templates equally in patients and controls.

V usage is TRBV29-1 and J usage is TRBJ2-1; D perhaps matches TRBD2 (5 bases). The TCR was taken from a woman younger than 30 in good health. What was sequenced was naive CD4+ T cells from blood. CDR3 region: CSVGGPSYNEQFF. Written as DNA, the CDR3 is TGCAGCGTCGGAGGCCCATCCTACAATGAGCAGTTCTTC.